This TCR beta chain was recovered during a study of identical twins. Study results and caveats: Twin-shared out-of-frame alpha sequences were enriched for low generation probability.

There are a few counts of this clonotype. The target antigen is unknown. Per germline, CDR1 LGHNA and CDR2 YSLEER. V was pared by 4 bases and J by 4 bases, with 8 bases between. The CDR3 is made up of 13 amino acids. cDNA carried unique molecular identifiers, and a universal primer site was added by template switching. Each CDR3 protein gets one entry after TCRdb re-called the 5' RACE reads with MiXCR. Here the sample spans 200,000 to 250,000 distinct CDR3 sequences, about 7.5% being singletons. These same records also appear under a second study, on yellow fever vaccine responses in identical twins.

The source of this sequence is a woman aged 18-29 years in good health. Sequencing was done on a sample of memory (CD45RO+) T cells sorted from blood. The rearrangement uses TRBV4-3 and TRBJ1-3; D is undetermined. The CDR3 coding sequence is TGCGCCAGCAGCCTCGAACTAGGAAACACCATATATTTT. The encoded protein is CASSLELGNTIYF.